The clone carrying this T cell receptor (beta chain) was counted ten times or more. Its specificity is not known. TCRdb re-derived calls from the RT-PCR reads in MiXCR, one entry per CDR3 protein. The sample includes about 180,000 distinct CDR3 sequences, over 8.5% of them seen just once. This specimen belongs to a study of response to subunit inactivated influenza vaccine. Study-level results: Authors suggested each seasonal influenza vaccination recruits few new T cells.

The trim removed 7 bases at V and 4 bases at J, leaving 6 bases unmatched. The CDR3 has 14 amino acids. The germline V gene has CDR1 DFQATT and CDR2 SNEGSKA (reference sequence). This specimen consisted of CD8+ T cells sorted from PBMCs, obtained about 23 months after vaccination. The chain combines TRBV20-1 with TRBJ2-3; TRBD2 agrees at 12 bases. This TCR derives from a man between 50 and 75 years old who received an inactivated influenza vaccine. CDR3 sequence: CSVPSGRGPDTQYF. Written as DNA, the CDR3 is TGCAGTGTCCCTAGCGGGAGGGGCCCAGATACGCAGTATTTT.